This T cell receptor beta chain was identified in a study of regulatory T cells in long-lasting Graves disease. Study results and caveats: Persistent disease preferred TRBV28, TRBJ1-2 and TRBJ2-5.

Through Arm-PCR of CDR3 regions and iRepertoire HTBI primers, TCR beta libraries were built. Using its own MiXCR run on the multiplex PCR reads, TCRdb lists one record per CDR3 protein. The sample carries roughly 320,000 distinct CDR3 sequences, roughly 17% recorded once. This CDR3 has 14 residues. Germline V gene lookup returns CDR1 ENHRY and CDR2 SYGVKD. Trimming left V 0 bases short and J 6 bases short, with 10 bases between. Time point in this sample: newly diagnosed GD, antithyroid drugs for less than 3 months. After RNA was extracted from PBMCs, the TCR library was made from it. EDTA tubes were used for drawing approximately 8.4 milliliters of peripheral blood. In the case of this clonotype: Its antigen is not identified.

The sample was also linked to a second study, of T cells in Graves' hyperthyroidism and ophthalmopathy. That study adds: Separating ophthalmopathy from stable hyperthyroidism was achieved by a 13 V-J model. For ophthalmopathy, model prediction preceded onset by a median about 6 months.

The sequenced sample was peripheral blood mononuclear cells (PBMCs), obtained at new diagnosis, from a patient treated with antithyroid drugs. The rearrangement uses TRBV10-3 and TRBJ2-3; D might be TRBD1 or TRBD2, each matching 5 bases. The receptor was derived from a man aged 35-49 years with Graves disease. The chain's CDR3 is CAISESVEGDTQYF. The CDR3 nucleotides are TGTGCCATCAGTGAGTCTGTTGAGGGGGATACGCAGTATTTT.